A single sample gave rise to the 20 T cell receptor beta chains below, sequenced in a study of blood T cell repertoires in COVID-19. TCRdb's table, derived via immunoSEQ multiplex PCR, lists solely in-frame clones and lacks some. The sample gives 35,000 to 45,000 clones, around 84% of which show up once; over 45% is in the top ten. Sample: peripheral blood. The receptors were gathered from a man aged 70 or older with acute or convalescent COVID-19.

The V call is TRBV30, the J call TRBJ2-3; weak D call: TRBD2 (5 bases). This CDR3 is 13 amino acids long. The V and J ends lost 3 bases and 4 bases respectively, with 11 bases between them. Germline V gene data show CDR1 as GTSNPN and CDR2 as SVGIG (reference sequence). CDR3 region: CAWRVAGADTQYF. CDR3 nucleotides: TGTGCCTGGAGAGTGGCGGGCGCAGATACGCAGTATTTT.

The V call is TRBV11-3, the J call TRBJ2-1; D remains unclear. V was trimmed by 0 bases and J by 7 bases, leaving 4 bases between them. Germline V gives CDR1 SGHNT, CDR2 YENEEA. The CDR3 is made up of 12 amino acids. The CDR3 is CASSLDQNEQFF. In DNA form, the CDR3 reads TGTGCCAGCAGCTTAGATCAGAATGAGCAGTTCTTC.

The chain uses TRBV14 and TRBJ1-4, with TRBD1 identical over 8 bases. With 4 bases clipped from V and 8 bases from J, the junction kept 3 bases outside the gene matches. In germline, CDR1 is SGHDN, CDR2 FVKESK. CDR3 length: 13 amino acids. The CDR3 here is CASSPDREEKLFF. The CDR3 nucleotides are TGTGCCAGCAGCCCGGACAGGGAGGAAAAACTGTTTTTT.

CDR3 loop: CASSLGQGITEAFF. The DNA for the CDR3 is TGTGCCAGCAGCTTAGGTCAGGGTATAACTGAAGCTTTCTTT. The rearrangement links TRBV7-6 to TRBJ1-1, with a possible D match to TRBD1 (5 bases). The germline gives CDR1 SGHVS, CDR2 FNYEAQ. V dropped 1 base and J dropped 5 bases, with 11 bases sitting between them. This CDR3 has 14 residues.

The chain recombines TRBV7-6 with TRBJ1-4, with D unclear. The germline V and J ends were trimmed by 5 bases and 0 bases, with 10 bases remaining between them. Germline CDR1 and CDR2: SGHVS and FNYEAQ. This CDR3 is built from 15 residues. The CDR3 DNA reads as TGTGCCAGCAGCACCAACAGAGCAACTAATGAAAAACTGTTTTTT. Its protein product is CASSTNRATNEKLFF.

The CDR3 DNA reads as TGTGCCAGTAGTATAGGGACAGGTCGTTCAGGACAGCCCCAGCATTTT. This sequence encodes CASSIGTGRSGQPQHF. The V call is TRBV19, the J call TRBJ1-5, with 7 bases aligning to TRBD1. The CDR3 length is 16 residues. The germline V gene encodes CDR1 LNHDA and CDR2 SQIVND (reference sequence). The junction had 10 bases not matched to a gene; V was cut back by 1 base and J by 7 bases.

The V and J genes are TRBV7-3 and TRBJ2-1; D gene unclear. CDR1 is SGHTA and CDR2 is FQGTGA in the germline V gene. The CDR3 runs 13 residues. V was pared by 1 base and J by 8 bases, with 9 bases between. The CDR3 here is CASSLRSTDEQFF. The CDR3 region has the DNA TGTGCCAGCAGCTTAAGAAGTACGGATGAGCAGTTCTTC. Supplemented by reference TRBV7-3 and TRBJ2-1, the full variable domain reads GAGVSQTPSNKVTEKGKYVELRCDPISGHTALYWYRQSLGQGPEFLIYFQGTGAADDSGLPNDRFFAVRPEGSVSTLKIQRTERGDSAVYLCASSLRSTDEQFFGPGTRLTVL.

This clone has only one observation. V is TRBV6-2 or TRBV6-3 and J is TRBJ2-7; 11 bases are a match to TRBD2. There are 17 residues in the CDR3. CDR1 and CDR2 (germline): MNHEY, SVGEGT. V dropped 3 bases and J dropped 0; count of bases not matched to a gene: 7. CDR3 in amino acids: CASSYGALAGDSYEQYF. CDR3 bases: TGTGCCAGCAGTTATGGAGCACTAGCGGGGGACTCCTACGAGCAGTACTTC.

V and J are TRBV12-3 or TRBV12-4 and TRBJ1-5, with a tentative D call TRBD1 (5 bases). Between the trimmed V and J ends, which lost 3 bases and 5 bases, there was a span of 8 bases. The CDR3 contains 13 residues. DNA of the CDR3: TGTGCCAGCAGTTTGGGGGGGGATCAGCCCCAGCATTTT. Amino acids: CASSLGGDQPQHF.

This clone was seen only once. The V call is TRBV28, the J call TRBJ1-2, with D unresolved. The CDR3 consists of 15 residues. Germline loops: CDR1 MDHEN, CDR2 SYDVKM. V gave up 3 bases and J gave up 2 bases, with 13 bases separating them. In DNA, the CDR3 is TGTGCCAGCAGTTTTCAGGTGTCTGCCAACTATGGCTACACCTTC. Translation gives CASSFQVSANYGYTF.

This clone was seen a handful of times. This chain uses TRBV6-2 or TRBV6-3 with TRBJ2-7; tentative D call: TRBD1 (5 bases). V was trimmed by 5 bases and J by 1 base, leaving 9 bases between them. This CDR3 region has 13 residues. CDR1 and CDR2 from the germline V gene are MNHEY and SVGEGT. CDR3 sequence (DNA): TGTGCCAGCAGTCCCCAGGGTTCCTACGAGCAGTACTTC. Its protein is CASSPQGSYEQYF.

V gene TRBV19 combines with J gene TRBJ1-5; possible D gene TRBD1, 5 bases. The V end was cut by 7 bases, the J end by 10 bases, with 17 bases between. From germline, CDR1 is LNHDA and CDR2 SQIVND (reference sequence). The CDR3 spans 13 residues. The CDR3 spells CASNRGLGQPQHF. DNA of the CDR3: TGTGCCAGTAATAGGGGTCTCGGACAACCCCAGCATTTT.

This clone was seen once. This chain links TRBV4-3 with TRBJ2-3, with D perhaps matching TRBD2 (6 bases). V dropped 0 bases and J dropped 1 base, with 11 bases sitting between them. The CDR3 length is 16 residues. Germline CDR1 and CDR2: LGHNA and YSLEER. CDR3 in DNA: TGCGCCAGCAGCCAAGATCGGCGGGGAGGCACAGATACGCAGTATTTT. Protein: CASSQDRRGGTDTQYF.

This chain uses TRBV24-1 with TRBJ1-1; D not resolved. The V and J ends lost 6 bases and 5 bases respectively, with 15 bases between them. The CDR3 spans 14 residues. Germline lookup yields CDR1 KGHDR and CDR2 SFDVKD. The CDR3 region has the DNA TGTGCCACCAGTAGTAGCGGGCTGGGGACTGAAGCTTTCTTT. This codes for CATSSSGLGTEAFF.

The V call is TRBV7-9, the J call TRBJ2-5; TRBD1 agrees at 8 bases. This CDR3 spans 14 amino acids. Unmatched junction bases numbered 9, after V lost 7 bases and J lost 5 bases. Germline V gene data show CDR1 as SEHNR and CDR2 as FQNEAQ (reference sequence). As DNA, the CDR3 is TGTGCCAGCAATAGCAGGGGGCGAGGGGAGACCCAGTACTTC. Translating it yields CASNSRGRGETQYF.

The chain has TRBV6-4 and TRBJ1-5, with 9 positions matching TRBD1. The CDR3 runs 14 residues. Unmatched junction bases numbered 4, after V lost 6 bases and J lost 4 bases. CDR1 is MRHNA and CDR2 is SNTAGT in the germline V gene. CDR3: CASSPGQGNQPQHF. CDR3 DNA: TGTGCCAGCAGCCCGGGACAGGGAAATCAGCCCCAGCATTTT.

V is TRBV9 and J is TRBJ1-2, with D tentatively TRBD1 (5 bases). The V end lost 3 bases, the J end lost 6 bases, and 24 bases lay between the germline ends. CDR3 length: 17 residues. Germline-derived CDR1 and CDR2 are SGDLS and YYNGEE. The CDR3 reads CASSALGGIRGGNGYTF. CDR3 nucleotides: TGTGCCAGCAGCGCCCTAGGTGGGATCCGGGGGGGAAATGGCTACACCTTC. The variable domain in full, with the rest retrieved from reference TRBV9 and TRBJ1-2, is DSGVTQTPKHLITATGQRVTLRCSPRSGDLSVYWYQQSLDQGLQFLIQYYNGEERAKGNILERFSAQQFPDLHSELNLSSLELGDSALYFCASSALGGIRGGNGYTFGSGTRLTVV.

The V call is TRBV5-4, the J call TRBJ2-1; the match to TRBD2 covers 9 bases. Germline V gene sequence: CDR1 SGHNT, CDR2 YYREEE (reference sequence). The CDR3 runs 17 residues. The ends lost 4 bases at V and 4 bases at J; junction bases unmatched: 12. The CDR3 DNA sequence: TGTGCCAGCAGCCCTTTGGGAACTAGCGGGTCTTACAATGAGCAGTTCTTC. Its translation: CASSPLGTSGSYNEQFF.

V usage is TRBV30 and J usage is TRBJ2-3; no definite D call. The CDR3 sequence is 14 residues long. Trimming stripped 1 base from V and 4 bases from J, with 12 bases between. CDR1 is GTSNPN, CDR2 SVGIG, per germline (reference sequence). CDR3: CAWSEAVAADTQYF. The DNA for the CDR3 is TGTGCCTGGAGTGAGGCTGTTGCGGCAGATACGCAGTATTTT.

The rearrangement joins TRBV7-6 to TRBJ1-2; 9 bases map to TRBD1. Per germline, CDR1 SGHVS and CDR2 FNYEAQ. Germline trimming cut 6 bases from V and 7 bases from J; bases unmatched to any gene: 12. CDR3 length: 15 residues. The DNA of the CDR3 is TGTGCCAGCAGTCTCGGGACAGGGACTATGGGTGGCTACACCTTC. Its translation: CASSLGTGTMGGYTF.